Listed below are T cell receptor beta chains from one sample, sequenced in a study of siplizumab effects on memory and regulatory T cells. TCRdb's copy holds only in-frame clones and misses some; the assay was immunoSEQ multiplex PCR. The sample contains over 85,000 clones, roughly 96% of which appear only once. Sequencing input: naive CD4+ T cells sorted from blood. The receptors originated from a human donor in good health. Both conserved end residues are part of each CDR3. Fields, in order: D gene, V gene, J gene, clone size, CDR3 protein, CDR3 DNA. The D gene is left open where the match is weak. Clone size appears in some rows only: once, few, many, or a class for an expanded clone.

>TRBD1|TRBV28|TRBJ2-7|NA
CASSSRGTGVTYEQYF
TGTGCCAGCAGTTCCCGAGGGACAGGGGTTACCTACGAGCAGTACTTC
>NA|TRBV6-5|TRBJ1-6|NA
CASSYSSQNNSPLHF
TGTGCCAGCAGTTACTCGAGTCAGAATAATTCACCCCTCCACTTT
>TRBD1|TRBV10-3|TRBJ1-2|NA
CAINSGTGDGYTF
TGTGCCATCAATTCCGGGACAGGGGATGGCTACACCTTC
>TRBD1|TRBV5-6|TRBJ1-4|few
CASSSTGVGEKLFF
TGTGCCAGCAGCTCAACAGGGGTGGGAGAAAAACTGTTTTTT
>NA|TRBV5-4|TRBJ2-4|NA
CASSLLVGVKNIQYF
TGTGCCAGCAGCTTGCTAGTGGGGGTAAAAAACATTCAGTACTTC
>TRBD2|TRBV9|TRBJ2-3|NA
CASKLGLDVADTQYF
TGTGCCAGCAAACTGGGACTAGACGTTGCAGATACGCAGTATTTT
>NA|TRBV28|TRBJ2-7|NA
CASNPTIGSLEQYF
TGTGCCAGCAACCCAACGATAGGGAGCCTCGAGCAGTACTTC
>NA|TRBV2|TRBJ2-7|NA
CASSQQREQYF
TGTGCCAGCAGCCAACAACGCGAGCAGTACTTC
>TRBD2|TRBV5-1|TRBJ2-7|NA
CASSLPASGAPYEQYF
TGCGCCAGCAGCTTGCCGGCTAGCGGGGCCCCCTACGAGCAGTACTTC
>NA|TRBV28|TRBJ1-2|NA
CASSYAQGYGYTF
TGTGCCAGCAGCTACGCCCAGGGGTACGGCTACACCTTC
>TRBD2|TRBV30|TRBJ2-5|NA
CAWRPRGYYSGGRSETQYF
TGTGCCTGGAGGCCGCGAGGGTATTATAGCGGGGGGAGGTCAGAGACCCAGTACTTC
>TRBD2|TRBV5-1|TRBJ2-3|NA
CASSLMTSGGSDTQYF
TGCGCCAGCAGCTTGATGACTAGCGGGGGGTCAGATACGCAGTATTTT
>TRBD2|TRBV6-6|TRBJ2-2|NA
CASSYSTGLGPGELFF
TGTGCCAGCAGTTACTCGACCGGACTAGGACCCGGGGAGCTGTTTTTT
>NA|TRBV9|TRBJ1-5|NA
CASSAQGMDQPQHF
TGTGCCAGCAGCGCTCAGGGGATGGATCAGCCCCAGCATTTT